These 5 T cell receptor beta chains originate from one sample sequenced in a study of blood T cell repertoires in COVID-19. TCRdb keeps only in-frame clones here, not all; method: immunoSEQ multiplex PCR. Here the sample spans 250,000 to 300,000 clones, over 75% being singletons. The sequenced sample consisted of PBMCs or T cells enriched from blood (not recorded which). These receptors originate from a woman aged 45-65 years who had recovered from COVID-19.

The chain links TRBV28 to TRBJ2-1; 8 bases agree with TRBD2. This CDR3 spans 23 amino acids. The junction had 29 bases not matched to a gene; V was cut back by 7 bases and J by 0 bases. Germline V gene lookup returns CDR1 MDHEN and CDR2 SYDVKM. This CDR3 reads CASTKPPLAEAFRPGSSYNEQFF. The CDR3 DNA is TGTGCCAGCACCAAACCCCCACTAGCGGAGGCTTTTAGGCCGGGAAGCTCCTACAATGAGCAGTTCTTC.

This clone was found once. The chain combines TRBV28 with TRBJ1-4, with 7 bases identical to TRBD1. Trimming took 11 bases from V and 3 from J; bases not matched to a gene: 9. The CDR3 extends over 14 amino acids. Germline V gives CDR1 MDHEN, CDR2 SYDVKM. CDR3 amino acids: CAVRGEGANEKLFF. CDR3 sequence (DNA): TGTGCCGTCAGGGGGGAAGGGGCTAATGAAAAACTGTTTTTT.

The chain recombines TRBV7-8 with TRBJ2-1, with TRBD1 matching over 7 bases. The CDR3 has 15 residues. J lost 11 bases, V lost 2 bases, and 12 bases had no gene match. Germline loops: CDR1 SGHVS, CDR2 FQNEAQ. CDR3: CASSLIGTVTMKQFF. CDR3 nucleotides: TGTGCCAGCAGCTTAATCGGGACAGTAACAATGAAGCAGTTCTTC.

This clone was counted once. The rearrangement uses TRBV5-5 and TRBJ2-3; possibly TRBD2 for D (7 bases). Trimming pared 3 bases from V and 2 bases from J, leaving 19 bases between. The CDR3 covers 17 residues. The germline gives CDR1 SGHKS, CDR2 YYEKEE (reference sequence). The chain's CDR3 is CASSSWGGGTLTDTQYF. The CDR3 DNA reads TGTGCCAGCAGCTCCTGGGGCGGGGGCACCCTCACAGATACGCAGTATTTT.

The chain is built from TRBV27 and TRBJ2-2, with a tentative D call TRBD2 (6 bases). CDR1 and CDR2 from the germline V gene are MNHEY and SMNVEV (reference sequence). The V end was cut by 6 bases, the J end by 5 bases, with 19 bases between. The CDR3 contains 16 residues. CDR3 loop: CASRPRGLKRTGELFF. DNA for the CDR3: TGTGCCAGCAGGCCCCGTGGACTAAAGCGGACCGGGGAGCTGTTTTTT.